This T cell receptor beta chain was sequenced during a study of T cells in Graves' hyperthyroidism and ophthalmopathy. The CDR3 regions of TCR beta were amplified from RNA transcripts. HTBI primers were used for first-round RT-PCR of the TCR CDR3. TCRdb redid the calling of the multiplex PCR reads with MiXCR, one entry per CDR3 protein. This sample has hundreds of thousands of distinct CDR3 sequences, with 45% found just once. General observations from the study: It was a median around seven months before onset that the model predicted ophthalmopathy. A 13 V-J model separated ophthalmopathy from stable hyperthyroidism.

CDR3 length equals 15 residues. V was cut by 5 bases and J by 1 base, with 15 bases left in between. Per the germline V gene, CDR1 is MGHDK and CDR2 is SYGVNS. Note on this clonotype: Its specificity is not known.

This receptor was taken from an adult man with Graves' disease, either hyperthyroidism or ophthalmopathy (not recorded which). The rearrangement uses TRBV25-1 and TRBJ2-7; perhaps TRBD2 as D (6 bases). Sequencing input: peripheral blood or thyroid tissue (not recorded which). CDR3 sequence: CASSYSRLVSYEQYF. The DNA for the CDR3 is TGTGCCAGCAGTTACTCCCGACTAGTTTCCTACGAGCAGTACTTC.